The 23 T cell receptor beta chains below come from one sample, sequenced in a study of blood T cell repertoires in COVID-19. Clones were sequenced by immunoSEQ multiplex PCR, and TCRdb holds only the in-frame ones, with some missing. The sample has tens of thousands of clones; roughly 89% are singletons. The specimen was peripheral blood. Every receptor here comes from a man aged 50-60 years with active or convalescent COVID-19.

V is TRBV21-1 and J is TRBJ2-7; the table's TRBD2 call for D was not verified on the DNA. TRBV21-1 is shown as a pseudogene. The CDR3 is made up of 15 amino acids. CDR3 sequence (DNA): TGTGCCAGCAGCAAAGTAATCGAATTTAGAGGCGAGCAGTACTTC. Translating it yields CASSKVIEFRGEQYF.

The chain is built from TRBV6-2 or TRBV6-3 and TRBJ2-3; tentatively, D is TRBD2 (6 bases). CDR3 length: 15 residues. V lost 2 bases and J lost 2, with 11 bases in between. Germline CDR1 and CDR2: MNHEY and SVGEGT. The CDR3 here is CASSYGGTYTDTQYF. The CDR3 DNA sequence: TGTGCCAGCAGTTACGGCGGGACTTACACAGATACGCAGTATTTT.

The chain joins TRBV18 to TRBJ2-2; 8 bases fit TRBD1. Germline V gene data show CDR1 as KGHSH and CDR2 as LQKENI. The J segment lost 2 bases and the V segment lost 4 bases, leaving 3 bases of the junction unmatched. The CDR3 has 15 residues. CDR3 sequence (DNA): TGTGCCAGCTCACTGGGACAGGATAACACCGGGGAGCTGTTTTTT. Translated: CASSLGQDNTGELFF.

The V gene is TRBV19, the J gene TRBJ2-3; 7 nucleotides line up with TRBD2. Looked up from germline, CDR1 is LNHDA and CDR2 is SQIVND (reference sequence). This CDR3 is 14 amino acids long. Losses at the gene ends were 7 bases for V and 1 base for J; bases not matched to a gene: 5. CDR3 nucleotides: TGTGCCAGTATGGGGACTACCCGCACAGATACGCAGTATTTT. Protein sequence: CASMGTTRTDTQYF.

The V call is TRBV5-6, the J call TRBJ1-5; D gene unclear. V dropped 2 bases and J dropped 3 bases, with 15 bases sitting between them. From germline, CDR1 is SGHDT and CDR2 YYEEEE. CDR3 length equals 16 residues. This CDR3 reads CASSFLSAGNNQPQHF. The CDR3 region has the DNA TGTGCCAGCAGCTTCCTATCCGCCGGGAACAATCAGCCCCAGCATTTT.

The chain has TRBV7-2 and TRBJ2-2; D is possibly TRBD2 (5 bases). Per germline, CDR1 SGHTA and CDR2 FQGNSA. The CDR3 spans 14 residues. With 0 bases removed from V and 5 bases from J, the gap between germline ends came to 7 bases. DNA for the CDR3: TGTGCCAGCAGCTTAGCGCGAGGGACCGGGGAGCTGTTTTTT. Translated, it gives CASSLARGTGELFF.

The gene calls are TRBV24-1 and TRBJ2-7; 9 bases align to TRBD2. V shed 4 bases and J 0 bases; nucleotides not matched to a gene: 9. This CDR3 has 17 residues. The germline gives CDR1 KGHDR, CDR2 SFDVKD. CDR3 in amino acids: CATSEMGLAASSYEQYF. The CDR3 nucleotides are TGTGCCACCAGTGAAATGGGACTAGCTGCGAGCTCCTACGAGCAGTACTTC.

Written as DNA, the CDR3 is TGTGCCAGCAGCTTAAGGCAGGGTAACACCGGGGAGCTGTTTTTT. As protein: CASSLRQGNTGELFF. This rearrangement joins TRBV7-2 to TRBJ2-2, with D possibly TRBD1 on 5 matching bases. CDR1 is SGHTA and CDR2 is FQGNSA in the germline V gene. The CDR3 totals 15 residues. V shed 2 bases and J shed 2 bases, with 9 bases lying between them.

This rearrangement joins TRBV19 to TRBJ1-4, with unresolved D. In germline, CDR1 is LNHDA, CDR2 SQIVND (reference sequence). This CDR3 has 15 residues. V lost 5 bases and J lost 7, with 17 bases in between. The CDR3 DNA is TGTGCCAGTAGTTTCGGACTCCAAAGAGGTGAAAAACTGTTTTTT. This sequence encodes CASSFGLQRGEKLFF. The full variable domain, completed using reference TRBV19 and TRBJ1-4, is DGGITQSPKYLFRKEGQNVTLSCEQNLNHDAMYWYRQDPGQGLRLIYYSQIVNDFQKGDIAEGYSVSREKKESFPLTVTSAQKNPTAFYLCASSFGLQRGEKLFFGSGTQLSVL.

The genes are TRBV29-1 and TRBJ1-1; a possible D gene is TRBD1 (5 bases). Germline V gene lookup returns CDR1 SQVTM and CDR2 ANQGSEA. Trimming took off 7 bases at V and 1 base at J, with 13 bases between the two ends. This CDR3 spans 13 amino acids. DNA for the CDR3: TGCAGCGCCACCGGACAACCGAACACTGAAGCTTTCTTT. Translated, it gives CSATGQPNTEAFF.

CDR3 region: CASSAQGVGETQYF. The DNA for the CDR3 is TGTGCCAGCAGTGCCCAGGGGGTCGGGGAGACCCAGTACTTC. The chain couples TRBV2 to TRBJ2-5; 7 bases match TRBD1. CDR3 length: 14 residues. CDR1 and CDR2 from the germline V gene are SNHLY and FYNNEI. V was clipped by 4 bases and J by 5 bases; unmatched bases: 7.

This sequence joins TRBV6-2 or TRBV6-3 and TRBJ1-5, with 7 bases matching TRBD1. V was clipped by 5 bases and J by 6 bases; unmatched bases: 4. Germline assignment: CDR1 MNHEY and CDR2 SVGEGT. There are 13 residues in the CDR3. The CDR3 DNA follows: TGTGCCAGCAGTGCCAGGGGGAGTCAGCCCCAGCATTTT. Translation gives CASSARGSQPQHF.

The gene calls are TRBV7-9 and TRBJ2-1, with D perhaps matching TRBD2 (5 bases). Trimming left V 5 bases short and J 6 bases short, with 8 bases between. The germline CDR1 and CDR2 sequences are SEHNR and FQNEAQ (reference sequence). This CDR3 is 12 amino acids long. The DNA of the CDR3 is TGTGCCAGCAGCGCCACTAGCAATGAGCAGTTCTTC. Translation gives CASSATSNEQFF.

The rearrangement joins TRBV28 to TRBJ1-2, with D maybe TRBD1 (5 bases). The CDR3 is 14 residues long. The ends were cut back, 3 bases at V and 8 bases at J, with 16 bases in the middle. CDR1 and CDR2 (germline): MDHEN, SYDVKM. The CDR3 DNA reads TGTGCCAGCAGTTTTGTGGGAGGGGTAGGGGGCTACACCTTC. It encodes CASSFVGGVGGYTF.

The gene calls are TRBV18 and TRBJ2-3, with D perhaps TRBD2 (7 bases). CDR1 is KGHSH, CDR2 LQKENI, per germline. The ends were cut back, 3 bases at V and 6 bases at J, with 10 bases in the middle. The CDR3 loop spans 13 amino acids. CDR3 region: CASSPGGPDTQYF. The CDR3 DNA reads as TGTGCCAGCTCACCGGGGGGGCCGGATACGCAGTATTTT. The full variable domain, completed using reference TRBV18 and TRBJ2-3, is NAGVMQNPRHLVRRRGQEARLRCSPMKGHSHVYWYRQLPEEGLKFMVYLQKENIIDESGMPKERFSAEFPKEGPSILRIQQVVRGDSAAYFCASSPGGPDTQYFGPGTRLTVL.

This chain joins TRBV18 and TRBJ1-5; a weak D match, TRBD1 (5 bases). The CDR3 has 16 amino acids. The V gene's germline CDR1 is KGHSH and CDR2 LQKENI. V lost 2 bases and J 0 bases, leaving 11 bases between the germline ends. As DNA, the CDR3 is TGTGCCAGCTCACCAGCAGGGCGCTATAGCAATCAGCCCCAGCATTTT. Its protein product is CASSPAGRYSNQPQHF.

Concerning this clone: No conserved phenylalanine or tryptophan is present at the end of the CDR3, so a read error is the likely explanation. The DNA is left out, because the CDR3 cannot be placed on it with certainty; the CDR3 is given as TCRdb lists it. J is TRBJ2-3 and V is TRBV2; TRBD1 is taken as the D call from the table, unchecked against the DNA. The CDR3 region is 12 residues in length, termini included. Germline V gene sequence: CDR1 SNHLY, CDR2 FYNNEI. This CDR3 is CASSLTGGIGAL.

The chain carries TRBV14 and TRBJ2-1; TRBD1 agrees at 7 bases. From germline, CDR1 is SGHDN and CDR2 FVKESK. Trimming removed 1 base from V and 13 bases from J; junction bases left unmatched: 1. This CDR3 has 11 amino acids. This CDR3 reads CASSQAGGQFF. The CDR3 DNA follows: TGTGCCAGCAGCCAAGCAGGGGGTCAGTTCTTC.

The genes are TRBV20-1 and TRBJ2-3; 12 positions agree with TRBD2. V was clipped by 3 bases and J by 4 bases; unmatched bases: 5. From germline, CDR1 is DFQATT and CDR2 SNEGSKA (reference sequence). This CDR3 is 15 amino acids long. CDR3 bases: TGCAGTGCTAGTAATAGACTAGCGGGAGCAGATACGCAGTATTTT. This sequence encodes CSASNRLAGADTQYF.

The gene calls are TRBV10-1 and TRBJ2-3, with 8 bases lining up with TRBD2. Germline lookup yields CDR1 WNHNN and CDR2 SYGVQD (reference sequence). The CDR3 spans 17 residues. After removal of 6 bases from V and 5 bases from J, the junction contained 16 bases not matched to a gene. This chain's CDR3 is CASSSRGGNPEGDTQYF. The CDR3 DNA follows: TGCGCCAGCAGCTCCCGGGGGGGGAACCCCGAGGGAGATACGCAGTATTTT.

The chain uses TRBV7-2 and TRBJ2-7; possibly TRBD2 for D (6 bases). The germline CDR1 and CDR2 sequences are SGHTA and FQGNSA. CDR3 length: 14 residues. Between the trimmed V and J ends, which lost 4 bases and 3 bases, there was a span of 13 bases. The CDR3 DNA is TGTGCCAGCAGCTCCTCGCGGGGCGACTACGAGCAGTACTTC. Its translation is CASSSSRGDYEQYF.

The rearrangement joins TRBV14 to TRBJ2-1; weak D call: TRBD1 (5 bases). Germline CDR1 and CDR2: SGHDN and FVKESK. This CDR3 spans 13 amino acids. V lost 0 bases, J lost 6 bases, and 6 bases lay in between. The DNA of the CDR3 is TGTGCCAGCAGCCAAGATGGGGCCAATGAGCAGTTCTTC. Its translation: CASSQDGANEQFF.

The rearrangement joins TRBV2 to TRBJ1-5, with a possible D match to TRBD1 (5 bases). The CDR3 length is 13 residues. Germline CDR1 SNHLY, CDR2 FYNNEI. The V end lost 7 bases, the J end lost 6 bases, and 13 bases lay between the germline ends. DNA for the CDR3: TGTGCCAGCATCACGGGACTCGGTCAGCCCCAGCATTTT. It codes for CASITGLGQPQHF.